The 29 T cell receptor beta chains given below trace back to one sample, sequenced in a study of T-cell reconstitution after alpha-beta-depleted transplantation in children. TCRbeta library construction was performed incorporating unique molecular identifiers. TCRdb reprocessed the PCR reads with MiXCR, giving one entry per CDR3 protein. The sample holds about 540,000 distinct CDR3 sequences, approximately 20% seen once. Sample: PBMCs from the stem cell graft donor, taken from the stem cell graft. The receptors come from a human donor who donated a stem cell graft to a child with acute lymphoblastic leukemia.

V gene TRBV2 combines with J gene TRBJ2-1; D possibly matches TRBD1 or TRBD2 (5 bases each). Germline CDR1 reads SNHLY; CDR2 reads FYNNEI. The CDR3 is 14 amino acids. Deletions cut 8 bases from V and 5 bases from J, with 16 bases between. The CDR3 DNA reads TGTGCCAGCTGTGCGTATTTGGGGGACAATGAGCAGTTCTTC. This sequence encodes CASCAYLGDNEQFF.

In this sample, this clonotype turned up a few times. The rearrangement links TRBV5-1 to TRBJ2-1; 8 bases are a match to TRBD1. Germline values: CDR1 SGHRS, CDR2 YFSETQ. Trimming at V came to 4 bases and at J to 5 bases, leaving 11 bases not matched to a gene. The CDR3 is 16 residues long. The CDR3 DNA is TGCGCCAGCAGCCACTCATCCGGGACAGGCAACAATGAGCAGTTCTTC. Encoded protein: CASSHSSGTGNNEQFF.

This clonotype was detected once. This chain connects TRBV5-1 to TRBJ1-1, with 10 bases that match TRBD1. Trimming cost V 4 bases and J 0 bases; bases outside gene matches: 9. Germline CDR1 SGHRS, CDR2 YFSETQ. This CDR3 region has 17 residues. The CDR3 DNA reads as TGCGCCAGCAGCCAGACAGGGGGCGGCTCTATGAACACTGAAGCTTTCTTT. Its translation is CASSQTGGGSMNTEAFF.

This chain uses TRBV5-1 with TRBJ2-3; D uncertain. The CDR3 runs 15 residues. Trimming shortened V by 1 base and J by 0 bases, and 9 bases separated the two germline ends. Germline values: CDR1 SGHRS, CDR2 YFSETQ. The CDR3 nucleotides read TGCGCCAGCAGCTTGATCCGCCCTAGCACAGATACGCAGTATTTT. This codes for CASSLIRPSTDTQYF.

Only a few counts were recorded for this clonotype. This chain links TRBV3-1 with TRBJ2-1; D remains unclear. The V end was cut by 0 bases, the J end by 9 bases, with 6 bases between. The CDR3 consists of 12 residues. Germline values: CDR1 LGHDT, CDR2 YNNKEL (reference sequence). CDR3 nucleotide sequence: TGTGCCAGCAGCCAAGATTGGGGTGAGCAGTTCTTC. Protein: CASSQDWGEQFF.

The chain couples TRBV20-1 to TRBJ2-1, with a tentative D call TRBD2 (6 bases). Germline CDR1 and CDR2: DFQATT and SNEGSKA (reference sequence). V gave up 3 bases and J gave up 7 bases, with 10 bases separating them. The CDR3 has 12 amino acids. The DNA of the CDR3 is TGCAGTGCTAGCGGGAGCGCTAATGAGCAGTTCTTC. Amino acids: CSASGSANEQFF.

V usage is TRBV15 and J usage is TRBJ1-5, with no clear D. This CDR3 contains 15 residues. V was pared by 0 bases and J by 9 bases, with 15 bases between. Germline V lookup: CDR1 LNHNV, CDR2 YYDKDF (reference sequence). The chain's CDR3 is CATSRDTPGYLPQHF. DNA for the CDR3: TGTGCCACCAGCAGAGATACGCCGGGGTACCTGCCCCAGCATTTT.

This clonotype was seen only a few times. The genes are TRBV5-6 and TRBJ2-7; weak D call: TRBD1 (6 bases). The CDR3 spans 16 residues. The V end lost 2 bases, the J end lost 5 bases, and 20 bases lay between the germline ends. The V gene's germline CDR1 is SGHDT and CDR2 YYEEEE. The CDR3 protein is CASSLVGGGTMDEQYF. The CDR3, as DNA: TGTGCCAGCAGCTTAGTCGGTGGGGGCACGATGGACGAGCAGTACTTC. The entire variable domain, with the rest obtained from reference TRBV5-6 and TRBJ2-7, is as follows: DAGVTQSPTHLIKTRGQQVTLRCSPKSGHDTVSWYQQALGQGPQFIFQYYEEEERQRGNFPDRFSGHQFPNYSSELNVNALLLGDSALYLCASSLVGGGTMDEQYFGPGTRLTVT.

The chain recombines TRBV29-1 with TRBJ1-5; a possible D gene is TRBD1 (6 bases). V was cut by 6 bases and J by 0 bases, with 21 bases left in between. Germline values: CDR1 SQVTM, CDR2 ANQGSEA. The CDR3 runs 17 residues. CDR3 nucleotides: TGCAGCGTCCTGGTCGGGGGCGGGTTCAATAGCAATCAGCCCCAGCATTTT. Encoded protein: CSVLVGGGFNSNQPQHF.

The CDR3 protein is CASNSPGLAGVPDTQYF. CDR3 DNA: TGTGCCAGCAACTCCCCGGGACTAGCGGGAGTCCCAGATACGCAGTATTTT. The chain has TRBV27 and TRBJ2-3, with 14 bases that match TRBD2. Trimming at V came to 7 bases and at J to 4 bases, leaving 10 bases not matched to a gene. Germline V gives CDR1 MNHEY, CDR2 SMNVEV (reference sequence). CDR3 size: 17 residues.

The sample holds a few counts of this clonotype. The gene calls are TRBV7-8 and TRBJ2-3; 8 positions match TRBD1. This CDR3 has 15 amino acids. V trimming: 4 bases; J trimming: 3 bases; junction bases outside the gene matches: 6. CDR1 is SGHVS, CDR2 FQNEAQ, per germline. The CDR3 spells CASSSRQGLTDTQYF. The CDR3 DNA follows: TGTGCCAGCAGCTCCCGACAGGGGTTGACAGATACGCAGTATTTT.

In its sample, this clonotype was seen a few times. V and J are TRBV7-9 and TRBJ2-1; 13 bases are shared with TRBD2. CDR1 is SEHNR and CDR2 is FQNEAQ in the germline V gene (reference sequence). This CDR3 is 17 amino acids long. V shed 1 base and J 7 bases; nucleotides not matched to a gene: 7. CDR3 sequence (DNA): TGTGCCAGCAGCTTAGGTAGTCAGACTAGCGGGAGGAATGAGCAGTTCTTC. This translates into CASSLGSQTSGRNEQFF.

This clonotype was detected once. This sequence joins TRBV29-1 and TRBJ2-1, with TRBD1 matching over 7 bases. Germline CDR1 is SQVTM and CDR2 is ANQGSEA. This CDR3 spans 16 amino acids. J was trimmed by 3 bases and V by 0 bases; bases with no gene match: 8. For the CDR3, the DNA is TGCAGCGTTGAAGATCATGAGACAGGGTTCTACAATGAGCAGTTCTTC. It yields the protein CSVEDHETGFYNEQFF.

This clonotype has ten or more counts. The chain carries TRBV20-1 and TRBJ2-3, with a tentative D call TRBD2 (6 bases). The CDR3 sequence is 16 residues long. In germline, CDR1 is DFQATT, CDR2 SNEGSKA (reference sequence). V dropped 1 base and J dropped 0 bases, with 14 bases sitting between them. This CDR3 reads CSARVYSGTSTDTQYF. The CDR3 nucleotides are TGCAGTGCTAGAGTTTATAGTGGGACTAGCACAGATACGCAGTATTTT.

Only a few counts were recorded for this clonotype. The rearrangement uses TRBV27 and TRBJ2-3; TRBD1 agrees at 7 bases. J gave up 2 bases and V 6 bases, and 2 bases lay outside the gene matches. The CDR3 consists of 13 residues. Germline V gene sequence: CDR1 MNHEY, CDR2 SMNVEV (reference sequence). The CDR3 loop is CASRRGHTDTQYF. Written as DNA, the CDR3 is TGTGCCAGCAGGAGGGGGCACACAGATACGCAGTATTTT.

The CDR3 sequence: CASSESTANTIYF. The CDR3 DNA reads TGCGCCAGCAGTGAGTCGACGGCGAACACCATATATTTT. The chain employs TRBV10-2 and TRBJ1-3; D call uncertain. V was cut by 0 bases and J by 7 bases, with 7 bases left in between. The CDR3 extends over 13 amino acids. The V gene's germline CDR1 is WSHSY and CDR2 SAAADI.

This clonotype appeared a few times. CDR3: CASSLRVGLAGGNEQFF. The CDR3 DNA is TGTGCCAGCAGTTTAAGGGTGGGACTAGCGGGAGGGAATGAGCAGTTCTTC. This rearrangement joins TRBV12-3 or TRBV12-4 to TRBJ2-1; 16 bases match TRBD2. The CDR3 has 17 residues. The V gene end was trimmed by 2 bases and the J gene end by 7 bases; junction bases not matched to a gene: 5.

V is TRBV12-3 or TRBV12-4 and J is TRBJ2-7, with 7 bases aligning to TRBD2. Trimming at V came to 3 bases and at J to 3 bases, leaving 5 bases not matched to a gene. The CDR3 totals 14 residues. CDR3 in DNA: TGTGCCAGCAGTTTCGGAGGGAGGGACTACGAGCAGTACTTC. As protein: CASSFGGRDYEQYF.

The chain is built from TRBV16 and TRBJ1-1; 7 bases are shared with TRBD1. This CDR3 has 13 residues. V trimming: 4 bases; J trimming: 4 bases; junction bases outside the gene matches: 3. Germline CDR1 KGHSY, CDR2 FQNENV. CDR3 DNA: TGTGCCAGCAGCCGTTCAGGGGGCACTGAAGCTTTCTTT. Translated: CASSRSGGTEAFF.

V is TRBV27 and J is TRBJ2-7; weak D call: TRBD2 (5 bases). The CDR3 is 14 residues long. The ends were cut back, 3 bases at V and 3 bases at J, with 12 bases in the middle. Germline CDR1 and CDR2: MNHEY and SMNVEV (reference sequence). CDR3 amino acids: CASSFVAEDYEQYF. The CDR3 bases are TGTGCCAGCAGTTTTGTCGCGGAGGACTACGAGCAGTACTTC.

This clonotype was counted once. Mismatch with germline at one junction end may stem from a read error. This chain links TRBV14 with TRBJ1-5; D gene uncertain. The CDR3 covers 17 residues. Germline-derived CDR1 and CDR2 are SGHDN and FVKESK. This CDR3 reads CASSRPPVSGSRQPHHF. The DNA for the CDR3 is TGTGCCAGCAGCCGTCCGCCCGTTTCGGGCTCTAGGCAGCCCCATCATTTT. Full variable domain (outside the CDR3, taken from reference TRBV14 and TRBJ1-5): EAGVTQFPSHSVIEKGQTVTLRCDPISGHDNLYWYRRVMGKEIKFLLHFVKESKQDESGMPNNRFLAERTGGTYSTLKVQPAELEDSGVYFCASSRPPVSGSRQPHHFGDGTRLSIL.

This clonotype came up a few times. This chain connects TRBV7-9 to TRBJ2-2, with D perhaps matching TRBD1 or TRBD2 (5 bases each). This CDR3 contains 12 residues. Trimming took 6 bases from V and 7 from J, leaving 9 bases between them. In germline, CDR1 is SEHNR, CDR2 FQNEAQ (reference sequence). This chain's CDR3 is CASRRGDGELFF. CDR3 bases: TGTGCCAGCAGGAGGGGTGACGGGGAGCTGTTTTTT.

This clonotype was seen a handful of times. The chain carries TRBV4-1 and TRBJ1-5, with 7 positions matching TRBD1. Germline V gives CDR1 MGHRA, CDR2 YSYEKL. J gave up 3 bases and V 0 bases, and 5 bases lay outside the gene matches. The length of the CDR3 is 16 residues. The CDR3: CASSQDRGQINQPQHF. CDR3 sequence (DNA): TGCGCCAGCAGCCAAGATCGGGGACAGATCAATCAGCCCCAGCATTTT.

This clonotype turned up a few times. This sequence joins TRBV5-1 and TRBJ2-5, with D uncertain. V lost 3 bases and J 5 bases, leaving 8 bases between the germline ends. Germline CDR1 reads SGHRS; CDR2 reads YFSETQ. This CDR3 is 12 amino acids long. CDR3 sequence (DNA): TGCGCCAGCAGCTGGTCCAGTGAGACCCAGTACTTC. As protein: CASSWSSETQYF.

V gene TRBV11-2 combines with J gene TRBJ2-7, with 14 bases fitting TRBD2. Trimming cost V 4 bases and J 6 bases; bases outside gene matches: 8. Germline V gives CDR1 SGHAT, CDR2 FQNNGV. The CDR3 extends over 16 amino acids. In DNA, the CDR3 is TGTGCCAGCAGCTCAGGACTAGCGGGAGGCCGGGGCGAGCAGTACTTC. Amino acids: CASSSGLAGGRGEQYF. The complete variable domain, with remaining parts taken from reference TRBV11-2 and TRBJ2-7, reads EAGVAQSPRYKIIEKRQSVAFWCNPISGHATLYWYQQILGQGPKLLIQFQNNGVVDDSQLPKDRFSAERLKGVDSTLKIQPAKLEDSAVYLCASSSGLAGGRGEQYFGPGTRLTVT.

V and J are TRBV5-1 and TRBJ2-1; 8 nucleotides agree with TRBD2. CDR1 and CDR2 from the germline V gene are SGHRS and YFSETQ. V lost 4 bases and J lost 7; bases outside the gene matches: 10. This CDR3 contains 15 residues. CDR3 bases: TGCGCCAGCAGCACCACGGGGGCTAGCGGGAATGAGCAGTTCTTC. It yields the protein CASSTTGASGNEQFF.

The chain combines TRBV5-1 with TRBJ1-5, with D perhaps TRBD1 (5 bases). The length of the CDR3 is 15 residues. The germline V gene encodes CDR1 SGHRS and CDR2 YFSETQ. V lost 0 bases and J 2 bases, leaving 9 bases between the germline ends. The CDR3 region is CASSLVAGGNQPQHF. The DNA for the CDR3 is TGCGCCAGCAGCTTGGTGGCGGGGGGCAATCAGCCCCAGCATTTT. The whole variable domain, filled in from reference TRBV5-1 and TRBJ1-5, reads KAGVTQTPRYLIKTRGQQVTLSCSPISGHRSVSWYQQTPGQGLQFLFEYFSETQRNKGNFPGRFSGRQFSNSRSEMNVSTLELGDSALYLCASSLVAGGNQPQHFGDGTRLSIL.

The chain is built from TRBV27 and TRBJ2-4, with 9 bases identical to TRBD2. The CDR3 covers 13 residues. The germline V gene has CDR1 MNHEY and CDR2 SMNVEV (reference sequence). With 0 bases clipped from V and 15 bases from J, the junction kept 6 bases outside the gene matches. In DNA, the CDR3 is TGTGCCAGCAGTTTATCGCTGGGACTAGCCTCGTACTTC. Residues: CASSLSLGLASYF.

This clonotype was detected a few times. The CDR3: CASRMDSNQPQHF. In nucleotides, the CDR3 is TGCGCCAGCAGAATGGACAGCAATCAGCCCCAGCATTTT. The chain combines TRBV4-1 with TRBJ1-5; no clear D gene. Germline-derived CDR1 and CDR2 are MGHRA and YSYEKL. The CDR3 length is 13 residues. Between the trimmed V and J ends, which lost 6 bases and 1 base, there was a span of 7 bases.